This is a list of T cell receptor beta chains from one sample in a study of blood T cell repertoires in COVID-19. Profiled with immunoSEQ multiplex PCR; TCRdb holds only in-frame clones, not every one. The sample lists over 300,000 clones, roughly 85% seen once, with approximately 7.5% in the top ten. Sequences were obtained from peripheral blood. The receptors stem from a human donor in a cohort sampled during active COVID-19. CDR3s include the opening cysteine and the closing phenylalanine or tryptophan. The order of the fields is D gene, clone size, J gene, CDR3 length, V gene, CDR3 protein, CDR3 DNA. D genes are given only for firm matches. For some rows the clone size is stated as once, few or many, or as a class when expanded; others skip it.

>.|.|TRBJ1-6|15|TRBV6-5
CASSYELVGGAPLHF
TGTGCCAGCAGTTATGAGTTGGTTGGAGGGGCACCCCTCCACTTT
>.|.|TRBJ1-4|14|TRBV7-9
CASTSSATNEKLFF
TGTGCCAGCACCTCATCGGCAACTAATGAAAAACTGTTTTTT
>TRBD1|.|TRBJ1-5|15|TRBV30
CAWSLPGTGNQPQHF
TGTGCCTGGAGTTTGCCCGGGACAGGTAATCAGCCCCAGCATTTT
>TRBD1|.|TRBJ2-7|19|TRBV5-1
CASSLSIRGQGQKIYEQYF
TGCGCCAGCAGCTTGTCCATTCGAGGACAGGGCCAAAAGATATACGAGCAGTACTTC
>.|once|TRBJ1-2|14|TRBV6-5
CASSYSRGNYGYTF
TGTGCCAGCAGTTACTCACGGGGAAACTATGGCTACACCTTC
>TRBD1|.|TRBJ2-2|16|TRBV7-9
CASSPLRGPGTGELFF
TGTGCCAGCAGCCCGCTCAGGGGGCCGGGCACCGGGGAGCTGTTTTTT
>.|.|TRBJ1-5|17|TRBV3-1/TRBV3-2
CASSQGGGRGVNQPQHF
TGTGCCAGCAGCCAAGGGGGCGGCAGGGGAGTCAATCAGCCCCAGCATTTT
>.|few|TRBJ1-2|16|TRBV10-3
CAISESASGRGDGYTF
TGTGCCATCAGTGAGTCCGCGAGCGGGCGCGGGGATGGCTACACCTTC
>.|.|TRBJ2-2|16|TRBV11-2
CASSLSGRPTTGELFF
TGTGCCAGCAGCTTGTCGGGTCGGCCAACTACCGGGGAGCTGTTTTTT
>.|.|TRBJ2-1|13|TRBV27
CASSMNIYNEQFF
TGTGCCAGCAGTATGAACATTTACAATGAGCAGTTCTTC
>.|.|TRBJ2-3|16|TRBV7-3
CASSLRTRGSTDTQYF
TGTGCCAGCAGCTTACGTACGCGGGGCTCCACAGATACGCAGTATTTT
>.|.|TRBJ1-5|14|TRBV30
CAWSGDGGGQPQHF
TGTGCCTGGAGTGGGGATGGGGGCGGTCAGCCCCAGCATTTT
>TRBD1|.|TRBJ1-2|14|TRBV5-1
CASSPGQGAYGYTF
TGCGCCAGCAGCCCGGGACAGGGGGCTTATGGCTACACCTTC
>TRBD1|.|TRBJ2-3|13|TRBV12-3/TRBV12-4
CASRQGSADTQYF
TGTGCCAGCAGACAGGGGTCAGCAGATACGCAGTATTTT
>.|.|TRBJ1-2|15|TRBV19
CASSILGEGNYGYTF
TGTGCCAGTAGTATTTTGGGGGAGGGGAACTATGGCTACACCTTC
>.|.|TRBJ1-5|14|TRBV6-1
CASSERQGIQPQHF
TGTGCCAGCAGTGAAAGGCAGGGGATTCAGCCCCAGCATTTT
>.|.|TRBJ2-3|14|TRBV30
CAWSERLDTDTQYF
TGTGCCTGGAGTGAGCGACTAGACACAGATACGCAGTATTTT
>.|.|TRBJ1-5|18|TRBV4-2
CASSQVAKGTSKIQPQHF
TGTGCCAGCAGCCAAGTGGCAAAGGGGACATCAAAGATTCAGCCCCAGCATTTT
>TRBD1|.|TRBJ1-5|14|TRBV2
CASSPTTGNQPQHF
TGTGCCAGCAGCCCCACGACAGGGAATCAGCCCCAGCATTTT
>TRBD1|few|TRBJ2-6|15|TRBV6-5
CASRGDRAGANVLTF
TGTGCCAGCAGGGGAGACAGGGCCGGGGCCAACGTCCTGACTTTC
>TRBD1|.|TRBJ2-6|17|TRBV7-6
CASSLTGGYMGANVLTF
TGTGCCAGCAGCTTAACAGGGGGTTATATGGGGGCCAACGTCCTGACTTTC
>TRBD1|.|TRBJ2-2|16|TRBV25-1
CASTTGQGLYTGELFF
TGTGCCAGCACCACAGGACAGGGCCTATACACCGGGGAGCTGTTTTTT
>TRBD2|.|TRBJ2-1|15|TRBV19
CASRPLAGGRNEQFF
TGTGCCAGTAGACCACTAGCGGGGGGGAGAAATGAGCAGTTCTTC
>.|.|TRBJ2-1|16|TRBV5-4
CASSLMGVFSYNEQFF
TGTGCCAGCAGCTTGATGGGAGTCTTCTCCTACAATGAGCAGTTCTTC
>.|few|TRBJ1-5|16|TRBV7-8
CASSPRQVLTNQPQHF
TGTGCCAGCAGCCCCCGACAGGTCCTAACCAATCAGCCCCAGCATTTT
>.|.|TRBJ1-1|15|TRBV6-5
CASRKPTAQGNKAFF
TGTGCCAGCAGAAAGCCGACTGCCCAGGGAAACAAAGCTTTCTTT
>.|.|TRBJ1-1|12|TRBV3-1/TRBV3-2
CASSRGDSEAFF
TGTGCCAGCAGCAGAGGGGACTCGGAAGCTTTCTTT
>TRBD2|.|TRBJ2-5|17|TRBV14
CASSRPGLLAGQETQYF
TGTGCCAGCAGCCGACCAGGGTTGCTAGCGGGGCAGGAGACCCAGTACTTC
>.|few|TRBJ2-1|12|TRBV10-1
CASRGAFDEQFF
TGCGCCAGCAGGGGGGCGTTCGATGAGCAGTTCTTC
>.|.|TRBJ1-5|14|TRBV6-5
CASSSLRGRQPQHF
TGTGCCAGCAGTAGCCTAAGAGGGCGGCAGCCCCAGCATTTT
>TRBD1|.|TRBJ1-5|15|TRBV6-5
CASSGGGGRNQPQHF
TGTGCCAGCAGCGGAGGGGGCGGTCGCAATCAGCCCCAGCATTTT
>.|.|TRBJ1-6|13|TRBV7-6
CASSAHRDAPLHF
TGTGCCAGCAGCGCACACAGGGATGCACCCCTCCACTTT
>.|.|TRBJ1-6|13|TRBV10-3
CASNWANNSPLHF
TGTGCCTCCAATTGGGCCAATAATTCACCCCTCCACTTT
>TRBD1|few|TRBJ1-2|14|TRBV7-9
CASRPGTGDYGYTF
TGTGCCAGCAGGCCCGGGACAGGGGACTATGGCTACACCTTC
>.|few|TRBJ1-1|13|TRBV4-2
CASSQGWDTEAFF
TGTGCCAGCAGCCAGGGCTGGGACACTGAAGCTTTCTTT
>.|.|TRBJ1-6|14|TRBV19
CASSIGQGSSPLHF
TGTGCCAGTAGTATAGGCCAGGGATCCTCACCCCTCCACTTT
>.|.|TRBJ2-7|14|TRBV5-6
CASSPTGAIGKQYF
TGTGCCAGCAGCCCGACAGGAGCCATCGGGAAGCAGTACTTC
>TRBD1|.|TRBJ1-2|16|TRBV3-1/TRBV3-2
CASSQGSSQGVYGYTF
TGTGCCAGCAGCCAAGGTAGTAGCCAGGGGGTCTATGGCTACACCTTC
>.|.|TRBJ1-1|17|TRBV3-1/TRBV3-2
CASSHRTLRGKGTEAFF
TGTGCCAGCAGCCATAGAACCCTAAGGGGAAAAGGCACTGAAGCTTTCTTT
>.|.|TRBJ1-2|12|TRBV12-3/TRBV12-4
CASSFSVSGYTF
TGTGCCAGCAGTTTCTCAGTCTCTGGCTACACCTTC
>TRBD1|.|TRBJ1-2|14|TRBV19
CASSIPGQSYGYTF
TGTGCCAGTAGTATTCCGGGACAGAGTTATGGCTACACCTTC
>TRBD2|.|TRBJ2-1|14|TRBV25-1
CASSLTSGYNEQFF
TGTGCCAGCAGTTTAACTAGCGGTTACAATGAGCAGTTCTTC